This TCR beta chain was recorded in a study of vaccination and CD4 T cells after COVID-19. Treatment noted: roughly ten-day PBMC culture with coronavirus spike peptide pools or control peptides (ViraFEST assay). These CD4+ T cells came from an unexposed donor, sampled before the COVID-19 pandemic (2011-2018). Concerning this clonotype itself: What it binds is not known.

This CDR3 has 11 amino acids. V shed 3 bases and J shed 6 bases, with 2 bases lying between them. Germline V gives CDR1 KGHSH, CDR2 LQKENI. With the Oncomine TCR Beta short-read assay, DNA from cultured CD4+ T cells was sequenced. TCRdb recomputed calls from the PCR reads with MiXCR, one row per CDR3 protein. The table lists roughly 7,000 distinct CDR3 sequences, roughly 35% of them singletons, with around 28% in the top ten. The chain combines TRBV18 with TRBJ2-2; D is uncertain. Sequencing used CD4+ T cells from blood, cultured in vitro. The receptor was derived from a human donor in good health. The CDR3 coding sequence is TGTGCCAGCTCACCTCCCGGGGAGCTGTTTTTT. Translating it yields CASSPPGELFF.